This TCR beta chain was sequenced for a study of cytomegalovirus exposure and HLA in healthy donors. On the study more broadly: The approximately 120 validation repertoires, a later analysis reported, used the same platform as the approximately 730 repertoires from the first cohort.

Clones were sequenced by immunoSEQ multiplex PCR, and TCRdb holds only the in-frame ones, with some missing. Altogether approximately 150,000 clones are present, approximately 87% being singletons, with the ten largest covering approximately 1.5%. Study-wide results and limits: Fewer than 200 TCR beta chains were listed as cytomegalovirus-associated. In the 120 or so validation repertoires, approximately 94% of cluster scores exceeded 0, per a later analysis. In vitro experiments confirmed that three CMV-associated chains were specific for CMV antigens.

This clone was seen only a few times. What it recognizes is unknown. Sequenced material: PBMCs. This TCR was recovered from a woman between 25 and 40 years old in good health and CMV-seronegative.

The CDR3 protein is CASSLRQGALTGELFF. As DNA, the CDR3 is TGTGCCAGCAGCCTGCGACAGGGGGCCCTCACCGGGGAGCTGTTTTTT. V usage is TRBV7-6 and J usage is TRBJ2-2; 10 nucleotides align to TRBD1. CDR3 length: 16 amino acids. Trimming removed 5 bases from V and 4 bases from J; junction bases left unmatched: 7. Germline CDR1 reads SGHVS; CDR2 reads FNYEAQ.